The sequence of this T cell receptor (beta chain) was determined in a study of blood T cell repertoires in COVID-19. Across the whole study: Sample material is recorded as cDNA or gDNA derived from T cells, B-cell-depleted T cells, or PBMCs.

CDR3 size: 13 residues. Trimming removed 6 bases from V and 2 bases from J, with 10 bases in between. The V gene's germline CDR1 is MNHEY and CDR2 SVGEGT. Study processing details: Scientists estimated how many nucleated cells there were by amplifying reference gene primers. Using immunoSEQ multiplex PCR, the repertoire was profiled, and TCRdb retains in-frame clones only, with some absent. V, J and clone size derive from that table, while D and trimming were established from the DNA sequence. This sample has 20,000 to 25,000 clones, with about 83% found just once. This chain connects TRBV6-2 or TRBV6-3 to TRBJ1-2; D unresolved. Source material: peripheral blood. This clonotype was obtained from a man between 65 and 80 years old with acute or convalescent COVID-19. The CDR3 DNA follows: TGTGCCAGCAGCCGAATCGGGAACTATGGCTACACCTTC. Amino acid sequence: CASSRIGNYGYTF.